This T cell receptor beta chain emerged from a study of Tregs in tolerant kidney transplant recipients. Whole-study findings and limits: Expanding Tregs on activated donor B cells appeared to best identify donor-specific TCRbeta clones. This study did not directly address biological reproducibility.

The CDR3 consists of 18 residues. Looked up from germline, CDR1 is SGHVS and CDR2 is FNYEAQ. The repertoire was sequenced with immunoSEQ multiplex PCR; TCRdb's copy has only in-frame clones and lacks some. The sample includes 40,000 to 50,000 clones, about 90% of them seen just once. As to this clone: What it recognizes is unknown.

Unstimulated Tregs (CD4+CD25+CD127-) and CD4+CD25- non-Tregs were sorted from PBMCs. An overnight rest at 37°C with around 210 IU/ml IL-2 preceded regulatory T cell sorting from thawed PBMCs. This receptor was taken from a human donor in good health. The chain is built from TRBV7-6 and TRBJ2-5; weak D call: TRBD2 (6 bases). With the DNA end fitting TRBJ2-7 better, the J assignment may be wrong. Material for sequencing was Tregs from blood. The CDR3 here is CASSPRISGPAPYYEQYF. The DNA of the CDR3 is TGTGCCAGCAGCCCCCGGATCAGCGGGCCTGCCCCATACTACGAGCAGTACTTC.